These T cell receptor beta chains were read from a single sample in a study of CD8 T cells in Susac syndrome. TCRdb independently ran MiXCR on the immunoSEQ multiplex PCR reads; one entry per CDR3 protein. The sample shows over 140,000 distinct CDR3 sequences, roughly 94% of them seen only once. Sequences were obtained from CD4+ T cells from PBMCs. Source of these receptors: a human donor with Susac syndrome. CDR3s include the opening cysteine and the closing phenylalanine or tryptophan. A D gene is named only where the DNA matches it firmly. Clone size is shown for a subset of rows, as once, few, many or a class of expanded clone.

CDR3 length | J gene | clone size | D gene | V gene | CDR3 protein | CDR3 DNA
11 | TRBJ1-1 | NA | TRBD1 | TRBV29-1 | CSVGQGVKAFF | TGCAGCGTTGGTCAGGGGGTAAAGGCTTTCTTT
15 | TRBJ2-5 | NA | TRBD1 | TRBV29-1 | CSVEAGQGDQETQYF | TGCAGCGTTGAAGCGGGACAGGGGGACCAAGAGACCCAGTACTTC
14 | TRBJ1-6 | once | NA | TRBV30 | CAWSEGIRRSPLHF | TGTGCCTGGAGTGAGGGCATCCGGAGGTCACCCCTCCACTTT
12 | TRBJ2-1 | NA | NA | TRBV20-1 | CSARDLDHEQFF | TGCAGTGCTAGAGATTTAGACCATGAGCAGTTCTTC
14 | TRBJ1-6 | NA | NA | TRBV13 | CASSLRPFNSPLHF | TGTGCCAGCAGCCTCAGGCCGTTCAATTCACCCCTCCACTTT
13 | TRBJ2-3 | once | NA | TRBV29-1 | CSVVGRVTDTQYF | TGCAGCGTTGTGGGCAGGGTGACAGATACGCAGTATTTT
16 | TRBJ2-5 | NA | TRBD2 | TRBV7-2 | CASSPLAGTFQETQYF | TGTGCCAGCAGCCCACTAGCGGGTACTTTCCAAGAGACCCAGTACTTC
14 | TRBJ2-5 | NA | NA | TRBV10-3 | CAISPGSSRETQYF | TGTGCCATCAGTCCTGGGTCCTCTCGGGAGACCCAGTACTTC
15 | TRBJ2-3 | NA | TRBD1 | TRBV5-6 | CASSSGTGSTDTQYF | TGTGCCAGCAGCTCCGGGACAGGGAGCACAGATACGCAGTATTTT
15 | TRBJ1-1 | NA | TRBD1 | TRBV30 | CAWTVKTGGGGRAFF | TGTGCCTGGACCGTAAAGACAGGGGGCGGTGGTCGAGCTTTCTTT
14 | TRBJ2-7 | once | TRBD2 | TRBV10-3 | CAIRASGSSYEQYF | TGTGCCATCAGAGCTAGCGGGAGTTCCTACGAGCAGTACTTC
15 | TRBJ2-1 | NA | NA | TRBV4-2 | CASSQHLGLGDEQFF | TGTGCCAGCAGCCAACATCTGGGTTTGGGAGATGAGCAGTTCTTC
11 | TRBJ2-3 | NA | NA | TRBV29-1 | CSVGTTDTQYF | TGCAGCGTCGGGACCACAGATACGCAGTATTTT
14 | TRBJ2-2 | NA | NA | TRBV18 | CASSPGHATGELFF | TGTGCCAGCTCACCAGGGCATGCGACCGGGGAGCTGTTTTTT
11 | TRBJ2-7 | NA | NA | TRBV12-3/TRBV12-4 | CASGRAREQYF | TGTGCCAGCGGCAGGGCGAGGGAGCAGTACTTC
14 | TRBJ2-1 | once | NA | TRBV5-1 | CASSDQGQSDEQFF | TGCGCCAGCAGCGATCAGGGGCAATCCGATGAGCAGTTCTTC
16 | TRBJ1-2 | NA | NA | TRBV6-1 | CASMNTGAGDKYGYTF | TGTGCCAGCATGAACACCGGGGCAGGGGACAAATATGGCTACACCTTC
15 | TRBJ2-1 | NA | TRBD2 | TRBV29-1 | CSVASAGGVLNEQFF | TGCAGCGTTGCATCAGCGGGGGGAGTCCTGAATGAGCAGTTCTTC
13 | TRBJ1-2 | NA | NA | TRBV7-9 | CASSRRGGDGYTF | TGTGCCAGCAGCCGCAGGGGAGGCGATGGCTACACCTTC
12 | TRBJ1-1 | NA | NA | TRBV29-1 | CSVVSGYGEAFF | TGCAGCGTTGTTTCCGGGTACGGTGAAGCTTTCTTT
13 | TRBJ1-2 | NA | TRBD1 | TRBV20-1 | CSAKRQGDYGYTF | TGCAGTGCGAAACGACAGGGAGACTATGGCTACACCTTC
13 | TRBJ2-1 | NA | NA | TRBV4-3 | CASSQDSAGEQFF | TGCGCCAGCAGCCAGGATAGCGCGGGTGAGCAGTTCTTC
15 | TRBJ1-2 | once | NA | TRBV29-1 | CSVDGGGGTGSGYTF | TGCAGCGTTGATGGAGGGGGTGGTACAGGGAGCGGCTACACCTTC
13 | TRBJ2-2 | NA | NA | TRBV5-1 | CASSLEVIGELFF | TGCGCCAGCAGCTTGGAAGTCATCGGGGAGCTGTTTTTT
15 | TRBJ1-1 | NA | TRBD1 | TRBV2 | CASSEVGTVGTEAFF | TGTGCCAGCAGTGAAGTTGGGACAGTTGGCACTGAAGCTTTCTTT
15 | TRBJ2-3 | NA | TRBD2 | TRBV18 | CASSRLAGNTDTQYF | TGTGCCAGCTCAAGGTTAGCGGGGAACACAGATACGCAGTATTTT
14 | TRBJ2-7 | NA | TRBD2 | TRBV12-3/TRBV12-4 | CASSLAGGPREQYF | TGTGCCAGCAGTTTAGCGGGAGGGCCGCGGGAGCAGTACTTC
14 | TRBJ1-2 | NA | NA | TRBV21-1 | CASSKDRQNYGYTF | TGTGCCAGCAGCAAAGATCGGCAGAATTATGGCTACACCTTC
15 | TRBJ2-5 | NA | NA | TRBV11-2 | CASSLRVTEQETQYF | TGTGCCAGCAGCTTACGGGTGACAGAGCAAGAGACCCAGTACTTC
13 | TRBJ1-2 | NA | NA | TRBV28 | CASSLGGIDGYTF | TGTGCCAGCAGCTTGGGAGGGATCGATGGCTACACCTTC
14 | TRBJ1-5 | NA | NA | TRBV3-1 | CASSPGESNQPQHF | TGTGCCAGCAGCCCCGGGGAAAGCAATCAGCCCCAGCATTTT
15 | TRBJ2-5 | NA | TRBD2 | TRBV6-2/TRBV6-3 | CASRPRTSGLETQYF | TGTGCCAGCAGACCGAGGACTAGCGGACTAGAGACCCAGTACTTC
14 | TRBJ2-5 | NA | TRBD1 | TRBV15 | CATSERDRQETQYF | TGTGCCACCAGCGAAAGGGACAGACAAGAGACCCAGTACTTC
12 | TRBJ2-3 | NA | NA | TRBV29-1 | CSGWSGRDTQYF | TGCAGCGGTTGGTCAGGGAGGGATACGCAGTATTTT
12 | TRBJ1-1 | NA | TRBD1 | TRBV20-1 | CSAQTGSGEAFF | TGCAGTGCTCAGACAGGGAGTGGTGAAGCTTTCTTT
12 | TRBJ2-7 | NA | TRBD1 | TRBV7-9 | CASSPDRGEQYF | TGTGCCAGCAGCCCTGACAGGGGCGAGCAGTACTTC
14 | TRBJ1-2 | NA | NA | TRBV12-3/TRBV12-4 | CASSPPPGSGGYTF | TGTGCCAGCAGCCCTCCACCCGGGTCGGGTGGCTACACCTTC
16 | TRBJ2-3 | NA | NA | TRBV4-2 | CASSQGAVLSTDTQYF | TGTGCCAGCAGCCAAGGAGCGGTACTCAGCACAGATACGCAGTATTTT
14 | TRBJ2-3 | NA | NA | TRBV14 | CASSQSLRTDTQYF | TGTGCCAGCAGCCAAAGTTTGAGGACAGATACGCAGTATTTT
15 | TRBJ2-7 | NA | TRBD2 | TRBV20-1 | CSARDLAGGPHEQYF | TGCAGTGCTAGAGATTTAGCGGGAGGGCCCCACGAGCAGTACTTC
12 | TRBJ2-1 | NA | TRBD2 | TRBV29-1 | CSVPAGGLEQFF | TGCAGCGTTCCAGCGGGAGGGCTTGAGCAGTTCTTC
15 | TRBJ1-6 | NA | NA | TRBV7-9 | CASSLGQGLESPLHF | TGTGCCAGCAGCTTAGGTCAGGGGTTGGAATCACCCCTCCACTTT